The 12 T cell receptor beta chains in this list originate from one sample, sequenced in a study of T cells in Graves' hyperthyroidism and ophthalmopathy. The CDR3 regions of TCR beta were amplified from RNA transcripts. The TCR CDR3 first-round RT-PCR relied on the HTBI primer set. TCRdb reprocessed the multiplex PCR reads via MiXCR and lists one record per CDR3 protein. This sample yields about 560,000 distinct CDR3 sequences, of which around 17% are seen a single time; around a sixth belongs to the top ten. The sequenced material came from blood. These TCRs come from a woman between 18 and 30 years old with Graves' hyperthyroidism.

Ten or more counts support this clonotype. The rearrangement uses TRBV6-1 and TRBJ2-7, with TRBD2 identical over 8 bases. Trimming removed 6 bases from V and 0 bases from J; junction bases left unmatched: 7. This CDR3 comprises 15 residues. The germline CDR1 and CDR2 sequences are MNHNS and SASEGT. In DNA form, the CDR3 reads TGTGCCAGCAGCATCACTAGCGGTAGCTCCTACGAGCAGTACTTC. Translating it yields CASSITSGSSYEQYF.

This clonotype was detected only a few times. The V gene is TRBV29-1, the J gene TRBJ1-4; D is possibly TRBD1 (6 bases). Per germline, CDR1 SQVTM and CDR2 ANQGSEA. This CDR3 is 13 amino acids long. The V end lost 4 bases, the J end lost 5 bases, and 11 bases lay between the germline ends. In nucleotides, the CDR3 is TGCAGCGTTGCTACAGGGTTCAATGAAAAACTGTTTTTT. Translating gives CSVATGFNEKLFF.

The chain joins TRBV6-6 to TRBJ1-6; D remains ambiguous. Trimming pared 0 bases from V and 8 bases from J, leaving 8 bases between. CDR3 size: 14 residues. Germline CDR1 reads MNHNY; CDR2 reads SVGAGI (reference sequence). The CDR3 reads CASSYSHADSPLHF. Written as DNA, the CDR3 is TGTGCCAGCAGTTACTCGCACGCGGATTCACCCCTCCACTTT.

This clonotype has a count of ten or more. V and J are TRBV2 and TRBJ2-7, with D possibly TRBD2 on 5 matching bases. Germline V gene lookup returns CDR1 SNHLY and CDR2 FYNNEI. V gave up 5 bases and J gave up 7 bases, with 15 bases separating them. This CDR3 contains 13 residues. The CDR3 nucleotides read TGTGCCAGCAGTTTTGGACCAGGCGGGGAGCAGTACTTC. Amino acids: CASSFGPGGEQYF. The variable domain in full, with the rest retrieved from reference TRBV2 and TRBJ2-7, is EPEVTQTPSHQVTQMGQEVILRCVPISNHLYFYWYRQILGQKVEFLVSFYNNEISEKSEIFDDQFSVERPDGSNFTLKIRSTKLEDSAMYFCASSFGPGGEQYFGPGTRLTVT.

The rearrangement joins TRBV4-1 to TRBJ2-3, with 14 bases lining up with TRBD2. The CDR3 consists of 16 residues. Germline V gene sequence: CDR1 MGHRA, CDR2 YSYEKL. J was trimmed by 8 bases and V by 5 bases; bases with no gene match: 9. The CDR3 here is CASSDEPGLAGATQYF. The CDR3 DNA is TGCGCCAGCAGCGACGAACCGGGACTAGCGGGAGCTACGCAGTATTTT.

J is TRBJ1-1 and V is TRBV24-1; TRBD1 is a possible D gene (6 bases). The CDR3 totals 14 residues. V was pared by 9 bases and J by 4 bases, with 17 bases between. Germline V gene lookup returns CDR1 KGHDR and CDR2 SFDVKD. The CDR3, as DNA: TGTGCCACCTCGGTTTCGGGGGGCGGCACTGAAGCTTTCTTT. As protein: CATSVSGGGTEAFF.

This clonotype was observed a handful of times. V is TRBV20-1 and J is TRBJ1-2; unclear D gene. Germline CDR1 reads DFQATT; CDR2 reads SNEGSKA (reference sequence). V shed 7 bases and J shed 2 bases, with 8 bases lying between them. The CDR3 covers 11 residues. CDR3 bases: TGCAGTGGCCCCCGGAACTATGGCTACACCTTC. Its protein is CSGPRNYGYTF.

This clonotype appeared a few times. CDR3 amino acids: CASSTPTGGGTDTQYF. DNA of the CDR3: TGTGCCAGCAGCACCCCCACAGGGGGCGGCACAGATACGCAGTATTTT. The V and J genes are TRBV9 and TRBJ2-3; TRBD1 matches 9 bases. The germline CDR1 and CDR2 sequences are SGDLS and YYNGEE. The CDR3 covers 16 residues. The J segment lost 1 base and the V segment lost 4 bases, leaving 7 bases of the junction unmatched.

This clonotype was observed at least ten times. This chain uses TRBV3-1 with TRBJ2-7, with D unclear. Trimming took off 0 bases at V and 9 bases at J, with 9 bases between the two ends. The CDR3 spans 12 residues. Germline assignment: CDR1 LGHDT and CDR2 YNNKEL (reference sequence). The CDR3 loop is CASSQDRLGQYF. CDR3 DNA sequence: TGTGCCAGCAGCCAAGACAGGCTTGGGCAGTACTTC.

This clonotype was recorded a few times. The V call is TRBV5-1, the J call TRBJ1-2, with D unresolved. The CDR3 sequence is 14 residues long. Trimming cost V 6 bases and J 4 bases, with 16 bases left between them. From germline, CDR1 is SGHRS and CDR2 YFSETQ. The CDR3 protein is CASTTADLSYGYTF. The CDR3 nucleotides read TGCGCCAGCACGACGGCGGACCTATCCTATGGCTACACCTTC.

This clonotype was detected many times. V is TRBV7-3 and J is TRBJ2-3; D unresolved. The CDR3 runs 14 residues. Trimming took off 2 bases at V and 0 bases at J, with 6 bases between the two ends. Germline V gene lookup returns CDR1 SGHTA and CDR2 FQGTGA. The CDR3 coding sequence is TGTGCCAGCAGCTTAGGGTGGAGCACAGATACGCAGTATTTT. Protein: CASSLGWSTDTQYF.

In this sample, this clonotype turned up many times. The chain combines TRBV12-3 or TRBV12-4 with TRBJ2-7, with 7 nucleotides matching TRBD2. V was clipped by 8 bases and J by 2 bases; unmatched bases: 6. CDR3 size: 13 residues. The CDR3 region has the DNA TGTGCCAGCTCCCGGGAGGACACCTACGAGCAGTACTTC. This gives the protein CASSREDTYEQYF.